A selection of T cell receptor beta chains follows, all from one sample in a study of T cell repertoires in aging, cancer and after chemotherapy. TCRdb called the multiplex PCR reads again in MiXCR, with one record for every CDR3 protein. The table has thousands of distinct CDR3 sequences, 20% to 30% seen once. The specimen was blood. The source of these receptors is a human donor with a blood cancer. Each CDR3 is given with its conserved first and last residue. Each record gives: D gene, V gene, clone size, J gene, CDR3 DNA, CDR3 protein. The D gene is left open where the match is weak. The size field is filled for only some rows; it gives once, few, many or a size class.

TRBD1,TRBV7-9,few,TRBJ2-3,TGTGCCAGCAGCGGACAGGGGGCTGGCACAGATACGCAGTATTTT,CASSGQGAGTDTQYF
TRBD2,TRBV6-2/TRBV6-3,.,TRBJ2-2,TGTGCCAGCAGGCGGGGACTAGCGGCCGGGGAGCTGTTTTTT,CASRRGLAAGELFF
TRBD1,TRBV18,.,TRBJ1-1,TGTGCCAGCTCACCTCGGGACAGGGAAAAGGGCACTGAAGCTTTCTTT,CASSPRDREKGTEAFF
TRBD1,TRBV7-2,.,TRBJ2-1,TGTGCCAGCAGCTCGCCAGACAGGGGTGGGGGTGAGCAGTTCTTC,CASSSPDRGGGEQFF
TRBD1,TRBV19,.,TRBJ2-7,TGTGCCAGTAGACCGGGACAGGGGCTCTACGAGCAGTACTTC,CASRPGQGLYEQYF
TRBD2,TRBV18,medium-sized,TRBJ2-3,TGTGCCAGCTCACCAGGACTAGCGGGGGTGGGCACAGATACGCAGTATTTT,CASSPGLAGVGTDTQYF
TRBD1,TRBV12-3/TRBV12-4,.,TRBJ2-3,TGTGCCAGCAGTCCCCGGGACAGGGGGATCCCTATACCTAGCACAGATACGCAGTATTTT,CASSPRDRGIPIPSTDTQYF
TRBD1,TRBV12-3/TRBV12-4,many,TRBJ2-3,TGTGCCAGCAGCCAGGGGGCAGGGAGCACAGATACGCAGTATTTT,CASSQGAGSTDTQYF
.,TRBV5-5,.,TRBJ1-2,TGTGCCAGCAGCTACAACCTTCCAGGGTTTGGGGAGGGCTACACCTTC,CASSYNLPGFGEGYTF
.,TRBV29-1,medium-sized,TRBJ2-7,TGCAGCGTTGAAGATGGGACCCCCTACGAGCAGTACTTC,CSVEDGTPYEQYF
TRBD2,TRBV7-3,.,TRBJ2-1,TGTGCCAGCAGCTTGGGACTAGCGGGAGGGCCGCGGGAGGAGCAGTTCTTC,CASSLGLAGGPREEQFF
.,TRBV20-1,.,TRBJ2-7,TGCAGTGTCCGCAGAAACTCCTACGAGCAGTACTTC,CSVRRNSYEQYF
TRBD1,TRBV12-3/TRBV12-4,medium-sized,TRBJ1-2,TGTGCCAGCAGGCCGACAGGGGATGGGTATGGCTACACCTTC,CASRPTGDGYGYTF
.,TRBV19,medium-sized,TRBJ2-2,TGTGCCAGTAGTATAGGACAAAACACCGGGGAGCTGTTTTTT,CASSIGQNTGELFF
.,TRBV7-9,.,TRBJ2-6,TGTTCAGGGGTTGGGGTCTCTCGGGCCAACGTCCTGACTTTC,CSGVGVSRANVLTF
.,TRBV5-4,.,TRBJ2-7,TGTGCCAGCAGCTTGGGACGGGACTTTTTTTACGAGCAGTACTTC,CASSLGRDFFYEQYF
.,TRBV7-9,few,TRBJ1-1,TGTGCCAGCAGCAACGGACAGAAGAACACTGAAGCTTTCTTT,CASSNGQKNTEAFF
.,TRBV12-3/TRBV12-4,many,TRBJ2-1,TGTGCCAGCAGTTTTTTGGGGCGCAATGAGCAGTTCTTC,CASSFLGRNEQFF
TRBD1,TRBV6-4,medium-sized,TRBJ2-3,TGTGCCAGCAGTGACGGGACAGGGGGCGCAGATACGCAGTATTTT,CASSDGTGGADTQYF
.,TRBV7-2,few,TRBJ2-2,TGTGCCAGCAGCTTAAACAGGGCGAACACCGGGGAGCTGTTTTTT,CASSLNRANTGELFF
.,TRBV6-2/TRBV6-3,.,TRBJ2-7,TGTGCCAGCAGTTACTATTCGGCGGTGTACGAGCAGTACTTC,CASSYYSAVYEQYF
TRBD1,TRBV7-2,.,TRBJ1-3,TGTGCCAGCAGCGGCAGCGGGGGACAGTCTGGAAACACCATATATTTT,CASSGSGGQSGNTIYF
TRBD2,TRBV11-2,few,TRBJ2-1,TGTGCCAGCAGCTTGGGGACTAGCCAGCCCTACAATGAGCAGTTCTTC,CASSLGTSQPYNEQFF
TRBD1,TRBV20-1,.,TRBJ2-2,TGCAGTGCTAGAGAACAGGGGTGGGGTAGCGGGGAGCTGTTTTTT,CSAREQGWGSGELFF
.,TRBV30,medium-sized,TRBJ1-2,TGTGCCTGGAGCGCCATGGGGCTCAAAATCGATGGCTACACCTTC,CAWSAMGLKIDGYTF
TRBD1,TRBV18,medium-sized,TRBJ2-6,TGTGCCAGCCCTGGGCCAGGGGGTATCTCTGGGGCCAACGTCCTGACTTTC,CASPGPGGISGANVLTF
.,TRBV7-9,few,TRBJ1-2,TGTGCCAGCAGCCGGGACGGTAACCTCTATGGCTACACCTTC,CASSRDGNLYGYTF
TRBD1,TRBV6-5,medium-sized,TRBJ1-5,TGTGCCAGCAGATCCGGGACAGGGGGTAGCAATCAGCCCCAGCATTTT,CASRSGTGGSNQPQHF
.,TRBV12-3/TRBV12-4,few,TRBJ1-2,TGTGCCAGCAGCTCGGGGAGGTCCTATGGCTACACCTTC,CASSSGRSYGYTF
TRBD1,TRBV5-1,few,TRBJ2-5,TGCGCCAGCAGCTTGGGGCTTACAGGGGTGATACAAGAGACCCAGTACTTC,CASSLGLTGVIQETQYF
.,TRBV15,many,TRBJ1-1,TGTGCCACCAGCATGAATTTCCCCCTGAACACTGAAGCTTTCTTT,CATSMNFPLNTEAFF
TRBD2,TRBV19,medium-sized,TRBJ2-1,TGTGCCAGTACCGGCCCTAGCGGGGGGGCGTTGAATTTCAATGAGCAGTTCTTC,CASTGPSGGALNFNEQFF
.,TRBV28,few,TRBJ2-6,TGTGCCAGCAGTTTAGGCATTACTGGGGCCAACGTCCTGACTTTC,CASSLGITGANVLTF
.,TRBV19,medium-sized,TRBJ2-1,TGTGCCAGTAGTATGGGGGTTAATGAGCAGTTCTTC,CASSMGVNEQFF
.,TRBV19,medium-sized,TRBJ2-1,TGTGCCAGTAGTATAGCGGGGAATGAGCAGTTCTTC,CASSIAGNEQFF
TRBD2,TRBV2,.,TRBJ2-2,TGTGCCAGCAGTGTTAGCGGGGGGACGAACACCGGGGAGCTGTTTTTT,CASSVSGGTNTGELFF
TRBD2,TRBV6-5,medium-sized,TRBJ2-7,TGTGCCAGCAGTTACTCCCCCGCGGGGGAACCCTACGAGCAGTACTTC,CASSYSPAGEPYEQYF
TRBD1,TRBV27,.,TRBJ2-2,TGTGCCAGCAGTACACCACAGGGGGCGGCCGGGGAGCTGTTTTTT,CASSTPQGAAGELFF
TRBD1,TRBV29-1,large,TRBJ2-7,TGCAGCGTCGCCATGACAGGGTCCGAGCAGTACTTC,CSVAMTGSEQYF
.,TRBV19,.,TRBJ2-2,TGTGCCAGTAGTATGGGGAGCCCCGGGGAGCTGTTTTTT,CASSMGSPGELFF
TRBD2,TRBV5-6,medium-sized,TRBJ2-3,TGTGCCAGCAGCTCTCTCCTAGCGGGGGGCACAGATACGCAGTATTTT,CASSSLLAGGTDTQYF
.,TRBV28,.,TRBJ1-2,TGTGCCAGCACCTTAAGGATGGGACAAGGGCCTCTCGGCTACACCTTC,CASTLRMGQGPLGYTF
.,TRBV27,medium-sized,TRBJ2-2,TGTGCCAGCAGGGGACGGAGGAACACCGGGGAGCTGTTTTTT,CASRGRRNTGELFF
.,TRBV6-5,medium-sized,TRBJ2-1,TGTGCCAGCAGCCCGGATTCCTACAATGAGCAGTTCTTC,CASSPDSYNEQFF
.,TRBV7-6,medium-sized,TRBJ2-3,TGTGCCAGCAGCCCCGGACACAACGCCTTCACAGATACGCAGTATTTT,CASSPGHNAFTDTQYF
TRBD1,TRBV18,few,TRBJ2-7,TGTGCCAGCTCACCACCGAGCCAGGGGGCCTACGAGCAGTACTTC,CASSPPSQGAYEQYF
.,TRBV6-5,.,TRBJ1-5,TGTGCCAGCAGCCGAATTACCGGGACGGGGGGCAGGCGGAATAGCAATCAGCCCCAGCATTTT,CASSRITGTGGRRNSNQPQHF
TRBD1,TRBV18,many,TRBJ2-7,TGTGCCAGCTCAGACCCCGGGACAGGGGGACGTTTAGAGCAGTACTTC,CASSDPGTGGRLEQYF
.,TRBV27,many,TRBJ1-5,TGTGCCAGCAGTCCCCGGGCCCCGTCCGTCCTTCAGCCCCAGCATTTT,CASSPRAPSVLQPQHF
.,TRBV18,.,TRBJ1-1,TGTGCCAGCTCACCACCGGGTGTCACTGAAGCTTTCTTT,CASSPPGVTEAFF